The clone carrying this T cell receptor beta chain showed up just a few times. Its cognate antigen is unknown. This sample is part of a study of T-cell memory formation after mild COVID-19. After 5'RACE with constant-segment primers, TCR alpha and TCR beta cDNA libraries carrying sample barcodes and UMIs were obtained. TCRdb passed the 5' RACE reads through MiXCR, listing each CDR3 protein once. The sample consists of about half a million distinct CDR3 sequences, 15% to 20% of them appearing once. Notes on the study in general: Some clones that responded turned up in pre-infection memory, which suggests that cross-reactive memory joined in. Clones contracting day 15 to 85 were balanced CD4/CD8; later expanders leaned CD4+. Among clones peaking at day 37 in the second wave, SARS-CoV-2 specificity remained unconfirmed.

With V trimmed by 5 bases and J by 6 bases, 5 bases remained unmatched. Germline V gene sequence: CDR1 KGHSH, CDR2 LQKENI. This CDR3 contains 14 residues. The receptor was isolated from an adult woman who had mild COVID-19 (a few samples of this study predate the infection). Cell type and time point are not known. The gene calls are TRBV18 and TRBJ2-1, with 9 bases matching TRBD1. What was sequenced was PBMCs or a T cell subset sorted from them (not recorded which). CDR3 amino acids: CASSRDRVTNEQFF. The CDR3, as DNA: TGTGCCAGCTCAAGGGACAGGGTGACCAATGAGCAGTTCTTC.